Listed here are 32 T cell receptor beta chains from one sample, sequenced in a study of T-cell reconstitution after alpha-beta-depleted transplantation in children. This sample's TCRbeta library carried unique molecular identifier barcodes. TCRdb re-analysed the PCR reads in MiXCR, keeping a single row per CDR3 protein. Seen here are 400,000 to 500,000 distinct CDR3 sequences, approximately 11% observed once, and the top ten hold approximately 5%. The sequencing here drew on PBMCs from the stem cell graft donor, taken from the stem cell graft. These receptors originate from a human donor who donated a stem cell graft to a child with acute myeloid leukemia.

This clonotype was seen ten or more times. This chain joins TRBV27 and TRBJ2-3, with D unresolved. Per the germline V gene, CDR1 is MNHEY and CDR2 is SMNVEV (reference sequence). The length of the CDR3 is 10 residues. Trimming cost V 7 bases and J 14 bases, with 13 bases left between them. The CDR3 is CASKGRSWYF. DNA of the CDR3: TGTGCCAGCAAGGGCCGAAGTTGGTATTTT.

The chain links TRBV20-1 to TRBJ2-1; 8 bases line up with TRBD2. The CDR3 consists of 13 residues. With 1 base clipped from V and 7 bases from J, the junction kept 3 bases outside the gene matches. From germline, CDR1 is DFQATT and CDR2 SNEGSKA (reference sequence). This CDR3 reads CSARGTSWNEQFF. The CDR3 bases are TGCAGTGCTAGAGGGACTAGCTGGAATGAGCAGTTCTTC.

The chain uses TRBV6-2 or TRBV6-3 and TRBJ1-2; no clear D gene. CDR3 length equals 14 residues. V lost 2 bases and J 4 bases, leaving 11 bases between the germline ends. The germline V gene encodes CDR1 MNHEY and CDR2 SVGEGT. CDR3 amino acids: CASSYRVDGYGYTF. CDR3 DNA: TGTGCCAGCAGTTACCGGGTCGACGGCTATGGCTACACCTTC.

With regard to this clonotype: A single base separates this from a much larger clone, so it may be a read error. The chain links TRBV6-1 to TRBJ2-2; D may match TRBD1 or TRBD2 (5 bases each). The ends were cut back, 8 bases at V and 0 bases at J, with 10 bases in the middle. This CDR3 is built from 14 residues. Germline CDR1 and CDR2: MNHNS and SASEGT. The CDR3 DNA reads TGTGCCAGCCGGGACGGCGCGAACACCGGGGAGCTGTTTTTT. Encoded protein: CASRDGANTGELFF.

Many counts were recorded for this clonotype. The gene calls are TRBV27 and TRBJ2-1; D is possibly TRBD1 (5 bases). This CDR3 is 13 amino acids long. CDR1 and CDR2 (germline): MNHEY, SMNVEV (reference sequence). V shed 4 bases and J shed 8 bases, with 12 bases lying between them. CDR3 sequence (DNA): TGTGCCAGCAGTTGGGGCTTCTCAGATGAGCAGTTCTTC. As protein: CASSWGFSDEQFF.

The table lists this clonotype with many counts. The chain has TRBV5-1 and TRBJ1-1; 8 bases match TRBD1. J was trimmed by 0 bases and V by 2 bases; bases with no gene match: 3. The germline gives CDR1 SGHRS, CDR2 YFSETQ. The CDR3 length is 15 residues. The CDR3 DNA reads TGCGCCAGCAGCTTCGGGACAGGTATGAACACTGAAGCTTTCTTT. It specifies CASSFGTGMNTEAFF. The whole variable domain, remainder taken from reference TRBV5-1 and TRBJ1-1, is KAGVTQTPRYLIKTRGQQVTLSCSPISGHRSVSWYQQTPGQGLQFLFEYFSETQRNKGNFPGRFSGRQFSNSRSEMNVSTLELGDSALYLCASSFGTGMNTEAFFGQGTRLTVV.

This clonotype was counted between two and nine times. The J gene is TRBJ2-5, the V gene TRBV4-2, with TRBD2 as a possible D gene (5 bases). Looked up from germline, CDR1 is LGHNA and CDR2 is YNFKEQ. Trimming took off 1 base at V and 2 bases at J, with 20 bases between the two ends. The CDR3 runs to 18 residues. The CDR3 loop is CASSQGFRLAVAQETQYF. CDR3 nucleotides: TGTGCCAGCAGCCAAGGGTTTAGGCTAGCAGTAGCGCAAGAGACCCAGTACTTC.

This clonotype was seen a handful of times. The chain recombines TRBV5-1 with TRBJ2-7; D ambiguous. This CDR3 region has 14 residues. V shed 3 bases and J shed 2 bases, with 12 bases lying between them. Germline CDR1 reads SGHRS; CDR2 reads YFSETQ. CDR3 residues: CASSSRTPPYEQYF. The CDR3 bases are TGCGCCAGCAGCTCCCGGACGCCTCCCTACGAGCAGTACTTC.

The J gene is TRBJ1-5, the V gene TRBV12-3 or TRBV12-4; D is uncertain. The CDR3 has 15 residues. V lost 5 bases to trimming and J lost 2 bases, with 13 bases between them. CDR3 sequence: CASSAGREGNQPQHF. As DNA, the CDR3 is TGTGCCAGCAGTGCCGGTCGGGAGGGCAATCAGCCCCAGCATTTT.

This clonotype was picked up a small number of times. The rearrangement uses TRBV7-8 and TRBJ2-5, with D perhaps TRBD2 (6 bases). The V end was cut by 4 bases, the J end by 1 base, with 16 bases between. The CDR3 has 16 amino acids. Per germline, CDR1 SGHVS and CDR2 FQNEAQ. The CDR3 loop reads CASSSLPGGFQETQYF. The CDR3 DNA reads TGTGCCAGCAGCTCACTCCCTGGGGGGTTCCAAGAGACCCAGTACTTC. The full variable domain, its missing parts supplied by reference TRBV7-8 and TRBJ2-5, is GAGVSQSPRYKVAKRGQDVALRCDPISGHVSLFWYQQALGQGPEFLTYFQNEAQLDKSGLPSDRFFAERPEGSVSTLKIQRTQQEDSAVYLCASSSLPGGFQETQYFGPGTRLLVL.

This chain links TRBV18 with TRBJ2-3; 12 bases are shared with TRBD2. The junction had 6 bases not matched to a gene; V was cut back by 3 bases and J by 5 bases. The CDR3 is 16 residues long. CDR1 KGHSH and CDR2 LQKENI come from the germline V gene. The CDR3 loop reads CASSPSSTSGRDTQYF. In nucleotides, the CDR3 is TGTGCCAGCTCACCTTCCTCGACTAGCGGGAGAGATACGCAGTATTTT.

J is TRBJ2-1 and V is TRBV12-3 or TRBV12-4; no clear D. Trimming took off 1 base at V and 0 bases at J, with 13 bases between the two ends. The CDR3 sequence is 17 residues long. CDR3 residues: CASSLGGLFSSYNEQFF. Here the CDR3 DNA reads TGTGCCAGCAGTTTAGGCGGCCTTTTCAGCTCCTACAATGAGCAGTTCTTC.

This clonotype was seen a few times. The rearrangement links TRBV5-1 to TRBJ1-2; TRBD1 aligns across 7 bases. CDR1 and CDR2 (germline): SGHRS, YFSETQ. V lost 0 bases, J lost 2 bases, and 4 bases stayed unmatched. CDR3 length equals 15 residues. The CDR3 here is CASSLAGTANYGYTF. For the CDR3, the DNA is TGCGCCAGCAGCTTGGCCGGGACAGCGAACTATGGCTACACCTTC.

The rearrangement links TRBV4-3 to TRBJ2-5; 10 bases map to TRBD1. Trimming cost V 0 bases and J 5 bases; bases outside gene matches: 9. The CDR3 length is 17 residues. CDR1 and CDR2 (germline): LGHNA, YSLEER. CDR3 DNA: TGCGCCAGCAGCCAAGAGCCGCCGGGACAGGGGACGGAGACCCAGTACTTC. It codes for CASSQEPPGQGTETQYF.

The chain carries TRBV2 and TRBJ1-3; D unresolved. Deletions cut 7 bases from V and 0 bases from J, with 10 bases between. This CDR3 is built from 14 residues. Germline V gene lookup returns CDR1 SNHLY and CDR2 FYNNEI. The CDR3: CASTSPTSGNTIYF. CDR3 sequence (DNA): TGTGCCAGCACCAGCCCTACCTCTGGAAACACCATATATTTT.

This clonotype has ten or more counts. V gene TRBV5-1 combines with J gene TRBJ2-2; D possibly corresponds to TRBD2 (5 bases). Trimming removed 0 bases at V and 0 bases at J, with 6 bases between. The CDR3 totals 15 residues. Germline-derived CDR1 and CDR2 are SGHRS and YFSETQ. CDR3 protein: CASSLEGANTGELFF. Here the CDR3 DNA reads TGCGCCAGCAGCTTGGAGGGAGCGAACACCGGGGAGCTGTTTTTT.

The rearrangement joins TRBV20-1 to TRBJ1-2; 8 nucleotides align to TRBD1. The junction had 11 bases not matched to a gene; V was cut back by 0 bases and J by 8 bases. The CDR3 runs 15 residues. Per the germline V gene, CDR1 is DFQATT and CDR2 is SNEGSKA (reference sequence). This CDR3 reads CSARDLSGGARGYTF. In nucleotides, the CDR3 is TGCAGTGCTAGAGATCTTTCAGGGGGCGCGAGGGGCTACACCTTC.

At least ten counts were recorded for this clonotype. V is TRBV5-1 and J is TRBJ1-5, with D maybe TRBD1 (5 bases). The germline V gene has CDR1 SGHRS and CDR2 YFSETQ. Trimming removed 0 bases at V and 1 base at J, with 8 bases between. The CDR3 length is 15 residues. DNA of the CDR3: TGCGCCAGCAGCTTGGCGGGGGTCAGCAATCAGCCCCAGCATTTT. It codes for CASSLAGVSNQPQHF.

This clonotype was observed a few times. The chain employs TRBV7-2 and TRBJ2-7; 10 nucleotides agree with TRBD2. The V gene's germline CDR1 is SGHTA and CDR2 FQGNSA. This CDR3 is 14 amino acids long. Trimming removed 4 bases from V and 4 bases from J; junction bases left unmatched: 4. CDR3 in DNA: TGTGCCAGCAGCTCATCTAGCGGGGGATACGAGCAGTACTTC. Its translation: CASSSSSGGYEQYF.

DNA of the CDR3: TGCAGTGGGACTTCTAGCACAGATACGCAGTATTTT. It specifies CSGTSSTDTQYF. The chain links TRBV20-1 to TRBJ2-3, with D perhaps TRBD2 (5 bases). The CDR3 runs 12 residues. Trimming pared 7 bases from V and 0 bases from J, leaving 8 bases between. The germline V gene has CDR1 DFQATT and CDR2 SNEGSKA (reference sequence).

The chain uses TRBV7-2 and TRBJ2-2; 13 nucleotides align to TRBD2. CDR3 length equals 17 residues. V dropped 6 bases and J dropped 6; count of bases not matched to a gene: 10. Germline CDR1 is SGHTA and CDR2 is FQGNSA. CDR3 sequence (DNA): TGTGCCAGCAGGCGGACTAGCGGGGGCCTCATCGCCGGGGAGCTGTTTTTT. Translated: CASRRTSGGLIAGELFF.

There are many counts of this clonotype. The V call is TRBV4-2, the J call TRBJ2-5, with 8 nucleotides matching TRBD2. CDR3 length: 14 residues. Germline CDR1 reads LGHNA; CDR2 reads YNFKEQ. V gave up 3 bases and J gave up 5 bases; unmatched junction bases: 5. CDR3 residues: CASSHAASGETQYF. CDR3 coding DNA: TGTGCCAGCAGCCATGCGGCTAGCGGGGAGACCCAGTACTTC.

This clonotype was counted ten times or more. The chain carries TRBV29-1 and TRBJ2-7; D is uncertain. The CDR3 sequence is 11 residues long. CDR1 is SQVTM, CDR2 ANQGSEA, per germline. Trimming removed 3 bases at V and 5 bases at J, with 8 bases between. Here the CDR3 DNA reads TGCAGCGTTGATTTGGGAAACGAGCAGTACTTC. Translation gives CSVDLGNEQYF.

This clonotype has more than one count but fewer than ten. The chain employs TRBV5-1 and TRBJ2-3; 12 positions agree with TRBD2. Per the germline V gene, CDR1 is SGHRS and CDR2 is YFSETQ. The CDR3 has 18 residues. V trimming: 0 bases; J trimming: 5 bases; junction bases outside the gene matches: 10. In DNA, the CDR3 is TGCGCCAGCAGCTTGGATCCTAGCGGGAGGGCCGGAGAAGATACGCAGTATTTT. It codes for CASSLDPSGRAGEDTQYF.

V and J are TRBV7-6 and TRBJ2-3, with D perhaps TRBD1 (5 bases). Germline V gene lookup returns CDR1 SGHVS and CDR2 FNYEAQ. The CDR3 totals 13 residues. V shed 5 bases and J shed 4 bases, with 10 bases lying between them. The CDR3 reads CASSARQPDTQYF. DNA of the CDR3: TGTGCCAGCAGCGCCAGACAGCCAGATACGCAGTATTTT. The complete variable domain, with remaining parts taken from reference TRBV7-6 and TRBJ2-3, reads GAGVSQSPRYKVTKRGQDVALRCDPISGHVSLYWYRQALGQGPEFLTYFNYEAQQDKSGLPNDRFSAERPEGSISTLTIQRTEQRDSAMYRCASSARQPDTQYFGPGTRLTVL.

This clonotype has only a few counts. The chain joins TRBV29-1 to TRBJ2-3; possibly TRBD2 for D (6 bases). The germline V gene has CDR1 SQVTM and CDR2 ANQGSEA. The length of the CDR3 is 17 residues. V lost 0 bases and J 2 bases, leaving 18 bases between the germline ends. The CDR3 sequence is CSVEDRGGGAPTDTQYF. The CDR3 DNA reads TGCAGCGTTGAAGATCGGGGCGGCGGGGCCCCCACAGATACGCAGTATTTT.

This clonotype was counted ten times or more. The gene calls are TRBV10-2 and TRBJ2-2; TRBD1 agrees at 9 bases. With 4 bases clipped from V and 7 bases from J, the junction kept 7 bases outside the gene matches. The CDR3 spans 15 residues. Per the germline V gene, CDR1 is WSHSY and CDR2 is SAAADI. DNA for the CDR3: TGCGCCAGCAGTGTTTGGACAGGGGTATTCGGGGAGCTGTTTTTT. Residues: CASSVWTGVFGELFF.

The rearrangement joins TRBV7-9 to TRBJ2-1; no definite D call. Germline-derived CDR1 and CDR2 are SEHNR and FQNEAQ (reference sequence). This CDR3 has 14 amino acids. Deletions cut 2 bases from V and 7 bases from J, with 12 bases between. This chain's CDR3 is CASSLTLLGNEQFF. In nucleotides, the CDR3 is TGTGCCAGCAGCTTAACCCTCCTGGGAAATGAGCAGTTCTTC.

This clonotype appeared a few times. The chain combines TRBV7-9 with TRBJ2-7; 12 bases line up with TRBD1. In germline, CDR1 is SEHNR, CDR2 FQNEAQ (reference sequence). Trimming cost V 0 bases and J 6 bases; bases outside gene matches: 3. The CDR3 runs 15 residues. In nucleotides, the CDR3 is TGTGCCAGCAGCTTAGCGGGGACAGGGGGCCTCGAGCAGTACTTC. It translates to CASSLAGTGGLEQYF.

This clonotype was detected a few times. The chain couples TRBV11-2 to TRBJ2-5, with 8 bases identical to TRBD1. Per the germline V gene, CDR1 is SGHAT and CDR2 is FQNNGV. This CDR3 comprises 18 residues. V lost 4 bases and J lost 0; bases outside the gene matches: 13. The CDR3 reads CASSSTGDGDLYQETQYF. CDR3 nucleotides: TGTGCCAGCAGCTCGACAGGGGACGGAGATCTATACCAAGAGACCCAGTACTTC.

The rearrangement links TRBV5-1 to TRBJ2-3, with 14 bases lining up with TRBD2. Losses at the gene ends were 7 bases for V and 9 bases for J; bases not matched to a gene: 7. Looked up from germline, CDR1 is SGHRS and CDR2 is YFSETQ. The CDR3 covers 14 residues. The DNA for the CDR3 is TGCGCCAGCGCACCCGGGACTAGCGGGGGAACGCAGTATTTT. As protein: CASAPGTSGGTQYF.

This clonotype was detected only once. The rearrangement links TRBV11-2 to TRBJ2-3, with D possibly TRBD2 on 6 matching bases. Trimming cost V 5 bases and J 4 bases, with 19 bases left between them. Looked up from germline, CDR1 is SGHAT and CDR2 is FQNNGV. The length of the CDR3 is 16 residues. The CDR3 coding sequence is TGTGCCAGCAGCCGACTTATTACGACTAGTTCAGATACGCAGTATTTT. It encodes CASSRLITTSSDTQYF.